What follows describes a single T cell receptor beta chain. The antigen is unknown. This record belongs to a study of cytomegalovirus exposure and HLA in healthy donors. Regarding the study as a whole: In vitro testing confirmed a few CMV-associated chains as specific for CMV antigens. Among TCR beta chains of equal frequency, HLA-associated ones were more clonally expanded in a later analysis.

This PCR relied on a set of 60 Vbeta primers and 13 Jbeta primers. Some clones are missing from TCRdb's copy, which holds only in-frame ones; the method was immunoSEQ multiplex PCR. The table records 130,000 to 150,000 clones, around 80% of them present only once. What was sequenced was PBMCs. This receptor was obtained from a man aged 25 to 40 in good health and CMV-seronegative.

The CDR3 DNA reads as TGTGCCAGCAGCCAGACGTTAGGAGATTCCTACGAGCAGTACTTC. Translated: CASSQTLGDSYEQYF. The chain carries TRBV14 and TRBJ2-7; no clear D gene. V lost 3 bases and J lost 1, with 13 bases in between. CDR1 is SGHDN and CDR2 is FVKESK in the germline V gene. The CDR3 covers 15 residues.